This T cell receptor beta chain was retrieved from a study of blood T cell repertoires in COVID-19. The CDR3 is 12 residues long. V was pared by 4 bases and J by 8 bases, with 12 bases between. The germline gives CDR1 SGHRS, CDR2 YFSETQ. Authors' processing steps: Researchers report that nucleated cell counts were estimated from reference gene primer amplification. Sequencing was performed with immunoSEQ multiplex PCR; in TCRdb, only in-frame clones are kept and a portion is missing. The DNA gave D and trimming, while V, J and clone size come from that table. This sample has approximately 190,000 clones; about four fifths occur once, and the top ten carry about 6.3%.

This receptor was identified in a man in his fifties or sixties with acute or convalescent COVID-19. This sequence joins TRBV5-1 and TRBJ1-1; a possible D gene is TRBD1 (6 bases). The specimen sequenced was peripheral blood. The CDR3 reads CASSGGHDEAFF. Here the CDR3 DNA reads TGCGCCAGCAGCGGGGGACACGACGAAGCTTTCTTT.